The 15 T cell receptor beta chains presented below share a single source sample, sequenced in a study of shared clonotypes between healthy human individuals. Sequencing was performed with immunoSEQ multiplex PCR; in TCRdb, only in-frame clones are kept and a portion is missing. The data contain about 2.1 million clones, 85% to 95% of them singletons. CD45RO negativity and positive selection for CCR7 defined naive CD8 cells, a population that excluded terminally differentiated effector memory CD45RA+ cells. Sequencing used naive CD8+ T cells from PBMCs. These receptors were collected from a man younger than 35 in good health. Some clones in this sample may be carry-over from other donors' samples.

The chain carries TRBV15 and TRBJ2-7; D is tentatively TRBD1 or TRBD2 (6 bases each). The CDR3 covers 15 residues. Germline CDR1 is LNHNV and CDR2 is YYDKDF (reference sequence). V was trimmed by 1 base and J by 3 bases, leaving 13 bases between them. This CDR3 is CATSRGIGGSYEQYF. The CDR3 nucleotides read TGTGCCACCAGCAGAGGAATAGGGGGGAGCTACGAGCAGTACTTC.

V usage is TRBV7-9 and J usage is TRBJ2-7; D is undetermined. The germline V gene has CDR1 SEHNR and CDR2 FQNEAQ (reference sequence). V gave up 5 bases and J gave up 3 bases, with 8 bases separating them. The CDR3 is made up of 12 amino acids. The chain's CDR3 is CASSQIDYEQYF. The CDR3 DNA reads as TGTGCCAGCAGCCAGATTGACTACGAGCAGTACTTC.

The chain has TRBV29-1 and TRBJ1-1, with a weak D call TRBD1 (5 bases). Trimming shortened V by 4 bases and J by 4 bases, and 13 bases separated the two germline ends. CDR3 length equals 13 residues. CDR1 SQVTM and CDR2 ANQGSEA come from the germline V gene. The CDR3 region has the DNA TGCAGCGTTGGTCCCAGGGTAGGCACTGAAGCTTTCTTT. It specifies CSVGPRVGTEAFF.

Points on this clone: This sample also contains other DNA sequences that code for the same CDR3. J is TRBJ2-7 and V is TRBV27; no reliable D call. V was clipped by 3 bases and J by 4 bases, with 7 bases between them. The CDR3 extends over 12 amino acids. Germline CDR1 and CDR2: MNHEY and SMNVEV (reference sequence). CDR3 nucleotide sequence: TGTGCCAGCAGTTTCTCGGGTTACGAGCAGTACTTC. It encodes CASSFSGYEQYF.

The genes are TRBV19 and TRBJ2-7; 12 nucleotides align to TRBD1. CDR3 length: 16 amino acids. After removal of 7 bases from V and 7 bases from J, the junction contained 14 bases not matched to a gene. Germline lookup yields CDR1 LNHDA and CDR2 SQIVND (reference sequence). The CDR3 here is CASTPRGGQGAREQYF. In DNA form, the CDR3 reads TGTGCCAGTACCCCCCGGGGGGGACAGGGGGCGCGGGAGCAGTACTTC. The full variable domain, rest sourced from reference TRBV19 and TRBJ2-7, is DGGITQSPKYLFRKEGQNVTLSCEQNLNHDAMYWYRQDPGQGLRLIYYSQIVNDFQKGDIAEGYSVSREKKESFPLTVTSAQKNPTAFYLCASTPRGGQGAREQYFGPGTRLTVT.

V is TRBV27 and J is TRBJ2-7; D is ambiguous. CDR3 length: 16 amino acids. Per the germline V gene, CDR1 is MNHEY and CDR2 is SMNVEV (reference sequence). Trimming left V 6 bases short and J 2 bases short, with 20 bases between. The CDR3 DNA reads TGTGCCAGCAGCCTAAGTTGGGGTAATAGGGCCTACGAGCAGTACTTC. Translating it yields CASSLSWGNRAYEQYF.

This rearrangement joins TRBV9 to TRBJ1-1; 10 bases fit TRBD1. Germline V CDR1 and CDR2: SGDLS, YYNGEE. V was pared by 4 bases and J by 6 bases, with 9 bases of the junction left unmatched. There are 15 residues in the CDR3. The CDR3 spells CASSRDRGPNPEAFF. The CDR3 nucleotides read TGTGCCAGCAGCCGCGACAGGGGGCCAAACCCTGAAGCTTTCTTT.

This clone showed up just once. This sample also contains other DNA sequences that code for the same CDR3. This chain links TRBV9 with TRBJ2-3, with D perhaps TRBD1 or TRBD2 (5 bases each). CDR3 length: 16 amino acids. The germline V gene has CDR1 SGDLS and CDR2 YYNGEE. The V end was cut by 0 bases, the J end by 3 bases, with 14 bases between. CDR3 protein: CASSVDWGLGTDTQYF. The DNA for the CDR3 is TGTGCCAGCAGCGTAGATTGGGGGTTGGGGACAGATACGCAGTATTTT.

The V gene is TRBV10-3, the J gene TRBJ2-1; unclear D gene. Germline CDR1 and CDR2: ENHRY and SYGVKD. The CDR3 is 12 residues long. V shed 8 bases and J shed 1 base, with 6 bases lying between them. The CDR3 DNA follows: TGTGCCATCGGAGAATCCTACAATGAGCAGTTCTTC. Amino acid sequence: CAIGESYNEQFF.

About this clone itself: This specimen includes other DNA sequences encoding the same CDR3. This chain uses TRBV27 with TRBJ2-7, with D perhaps matching TRBD2 (5 bases). Germline V gene lookup returns CDR1 MNHEY and CDR2 SMNVEV (reference sequence). V lost 4 bases and J lost 5, with 9 bases in between. This CDR3 has 12 amino acids. The CDR3 sequence: CASSSLGDEQYF. The CDR3 region has the DNA TGTGCCAGCAGTTCCCTGGGAGACGAGCAGTACTTC.

This chain joins TRBV10-3 and TRBJ2-4; D gene ambiguous. Germline values: CDR1 ENHRY, CDR2 SYGVKD. The ends were cut back, 10 bases at V and 6 bases at J, with 10 bases in the middle. The CDR3 covers 11 residues. The CDR3 coding sequence is TGTGCCAGCACGGCTTCAAACATTCAGTACTTC. Amino acids: CASTASNIQYF.

The CDR3 sequence: CASSVSSGTIYGYTF. The CDR3 coding sequence is TGTGCCAGCAGTGTATCCTCCGGGACGATCTATGGCTACACCTTC. V is TRBV28 and J is TRBJ1-2; tentative D call: TRBD1 (5 bases). Germline V CDR1 and CDR2: MDHEN, SYDVKM. With 5 bases removed from V and 4 bases from J, the gap between germline ends came to 17 bases. The CDR3 sequence is 15 residues long.

The chain combines TRBV15 with TRBJ2-3, with 9 bases lining up with TRBD2. V lost 5 bases to trimming and J lost 0 bases; unmatched junction nucleotides: 9. The CDR3 covers 17 residues. Germline-derived CDR1 and CDR2 are LNHNV and YYDKDF (reference sequence). Here the CDR3 DNA reads TGTGCCACCAGCGAGGTAGCGGGAGTTTGGAGCACAGATACGCAGTATTTT. It codes for CATSEVAGVWSTDTQYF.

The V call is TRBV11-3, the J call TRBJ2-1, with 8 bases fitting TRBD2. Per the germline V gene, CDR1 is SGHNT and CDR2 is YENEEA. The CDR3 contains 12 residues. V trimming: 5 bases; J trimming: 8 bases; junction bases outside the gene matches: 2. DNA of the CDR3: TGTGCCAGCAGCGCGGGAGGCGATGAGCAGTTCTTC. Amino acids: CASSAGGDEQFF. The full variable domain, in which reference TRBV11-3 and TRBJ2-1 provide the parts outside the CDR3, is EAGVVQSPRYKIIEKKQPVAFWCNPISGHNTLYWYLQNLGQGPELLIRYENEEAVDDSQLPKDRFSAERLKGVDSTLKIQPAELGDSAVYLCASSAGGDEQFFGPGTRLTVL.

The V and J genes are TRBV4-1 and TRBJ2-5; the D is unclear. This CDR3 comprises 13 residues. CDR1 is MGHRA and CDR2 is YSYEKL in the germline V gene. Here the CDR3 reads CPPQDRRKETQYF. The CDR3 DNA reads TGCCCCCCCCAGGACCGAAGAAAAGAGACCCAGTACTTC.